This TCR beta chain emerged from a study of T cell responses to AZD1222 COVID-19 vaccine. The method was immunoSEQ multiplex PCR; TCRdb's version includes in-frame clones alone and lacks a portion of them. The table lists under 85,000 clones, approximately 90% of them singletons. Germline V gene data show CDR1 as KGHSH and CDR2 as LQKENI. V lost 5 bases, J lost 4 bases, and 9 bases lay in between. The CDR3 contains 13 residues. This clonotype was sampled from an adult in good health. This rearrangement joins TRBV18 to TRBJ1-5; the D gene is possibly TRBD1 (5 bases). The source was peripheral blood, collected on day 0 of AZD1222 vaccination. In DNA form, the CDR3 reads TGTGCCAGCTCAATAGAGGGGAATCAGCCCCAGCATTTT. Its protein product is CASSIEGNQPQHF.